The source of this T cell receptor (beta chain) is a study of T cells after yellow fever vaccination. The study's findings and limits: Among primary-vaccination clones, most reappeared after the booster, at almost 98% for CD4 and 88% for CD8. A secondary response was less intense yet reached its peak sooner, at day 5 versus 15.

It was through 5'RACE template switching that TCR cDNA was made, with a universal primer site and UMIs added. TCRdb analysed the 5' RACE reads with MiXCR anew, one entry per CDR3 protein. The sample holds 200,000 to 300,000 distinct CDR3 sequences; around 6.7% are singletons and the top ten take 1% to 1.2%. The CDR3 consists of 16 residues. Germline V gene data show CDR1 as DFQATT and CDR2 as SNEGSKA (reference sequence). V gave up 3 bases and J gave up 0 bases; unmatched junction bases: 9. Concerning this clonotype itself: Its matching antigen is unknown.

The chain uses TRBV20-1 and TRBJ2-3; 7 bases are a match to TRBD2. Here the sequenced sample was CD4+ T cells sorted from PBMCs, taken on the day of the yellow fever booster vaccination. This TCR derives from a man under 40 who received the YFV17D yellow fever vaccine. CDR3 in DNA: TGCAGTGCTAGGTGGATTGCGGGAGCAAGCACAGATACGCAGTATTTT. This encodes CSARWIAGASTDTQYF.